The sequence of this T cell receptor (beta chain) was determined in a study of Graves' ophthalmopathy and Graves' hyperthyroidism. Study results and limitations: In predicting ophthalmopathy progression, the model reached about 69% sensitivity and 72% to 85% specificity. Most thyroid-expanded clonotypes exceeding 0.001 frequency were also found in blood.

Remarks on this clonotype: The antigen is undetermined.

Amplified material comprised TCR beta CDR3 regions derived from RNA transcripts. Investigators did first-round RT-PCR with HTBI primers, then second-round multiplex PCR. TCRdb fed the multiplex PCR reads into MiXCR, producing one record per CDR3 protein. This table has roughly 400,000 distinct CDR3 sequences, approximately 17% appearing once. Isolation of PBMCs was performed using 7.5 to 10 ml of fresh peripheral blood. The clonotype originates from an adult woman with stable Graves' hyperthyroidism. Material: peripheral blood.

The CDR3 DNA reads as TGTGCCAGCAGCGCGAAGAGACGCGGACTAGTATTTACTGGGGCCAACGTCCTGACTTTC. Translation gives CASSAKRRGLVFTGANVLTF. The rearrangement joins TRBV4-2 to TRBJ2-6; 7 bases agree with TRBD2. This CDR3 has 20 amino acids. V lost 5 bases, J lost 2 bases, and 18 bases stayed unmatched. The germline V gene encodes CDR1 LGHNA and CDR2 YNFKEQ.